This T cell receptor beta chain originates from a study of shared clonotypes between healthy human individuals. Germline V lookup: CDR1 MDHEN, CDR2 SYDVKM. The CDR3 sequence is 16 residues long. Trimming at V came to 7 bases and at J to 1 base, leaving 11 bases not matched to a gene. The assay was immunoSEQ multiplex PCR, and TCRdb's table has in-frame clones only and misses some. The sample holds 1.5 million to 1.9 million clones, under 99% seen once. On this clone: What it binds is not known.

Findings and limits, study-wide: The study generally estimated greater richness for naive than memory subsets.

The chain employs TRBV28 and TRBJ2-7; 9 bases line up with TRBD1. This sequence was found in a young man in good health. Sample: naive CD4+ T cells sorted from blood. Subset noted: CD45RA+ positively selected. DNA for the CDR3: TGTGCCAGCACAACAGGGGGCCTGGTAGGGTCCTACGAGCAGTACTTC. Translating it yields CASTTGGLVGSYEQYF.